The 28 T cell receptor beta chains below were found in one sample sequenced in a study of OX40 agonist ivuxolimab in advanced cancers. TCRdb's copy holds only in-frame clones and misses some; the assay was immunoSEQ multiplex PCR. Here the sample spans 7,000 to 9,500 clones, about nine tenths being singletons. This sample comprised CD4+ or CD8+ T cells sorted from blood, obtained in a trial of the OX40 agonist ivuxolimab. These receptors originate from an adult with an advanced solid tumor such as melanoma, head and neck, liver or kidney cancer.

The V and J genes are TRBV5-4 and TRBJ1-6; D possibly corresponds to TRBD1 (5 bases). The V gene's germline CDR1 is SGHNT and CDR2 YYREEE (reference sequence). V lost 2 bases and J lost 7, with 16 bases in between. CDR3 size: 16 residues. The CDR3: CASSLAGRKRNSPLHF. In DNA, the CDR3 is TGTGCCAGCAGCTTAGCGGGACGGAAAAGGAATTCACCCCTCCACTTT.

J is TRBJ2-3 and V is TRBV27; TRBD2 matches 13 bases. This CDR3 has 17 residues. Per germline, CDR1 MNHEY and CDR2 SMNVEV (reference sequence). V shed 1 base and J 7 bases; nucleotides not matched to a gene: 8. This CDR3 is CASSLFPGTSGAYTQYF. CDR3 DNA: TGTGCCAGCAGTTTATTCCCCGGGACTAGCGGGGCCTATACGCAGTATTTT.

The chain couples TRBV10-2 to TRBJ1-2; D might be TRBD1 (5 bases). V lost 8 bases and J 4 bases, leaving 11 bases between the germline ends. Germline CDR1 and CDR2: WSHSY and SAAADI. This CDR3 spans 12 amino acids. The CDR3 protein is CASSGSFYGYTF. CDR3 DNA: TGCGCCAGCTCAGGGAGTTTCTATGGCTACACCTTC.

Remarks on this clone: Within the sample, other DNA sequences also encode this same CDR3. This chain joins TRBV6-5 and TRBJ2-7; D is uncertain. The germline V and J ends were trimmed by 2 bases and 3 bases, with 5 bases remaining between them. Germline V gene data show CDR1 as MNHEY and CDR2 as SVGAGI. The CDR3 runs to 12 residues. DNA of the CDR3: TGTGCCAGCAGTTACGGCAACTACGAGCAGTACTTC. It translates to CASSYGNYEQYF.

The rearrangement links TRBV18 to TRBJ2-3; 8 nucleotides agree with TRBD2. Germline values: CDR1 KGHSH, CDR2 LQKENI. CDR3 length: 14 residues. Germline trimming cut 6 bases from V and 1 base from J; bases unmatched to any gene: 3. The CDR3 DNA follows: TGTGCCAGCTCCCCGGGGGGGGGCACAGATACGCAGTATTTT. Protein sequence: CASSPGGGTDTQYF.

The V gene is TRBV5-8, the J gene TRBJ2-3; 7 bases agree with TRBD2. The germline V gene encodes CDR1 SGHTS and CDR2 YDEGEE. With V trimmed by 4 bases and J by 3 bases, 8 bases remained unmatched. CDR3 length: 15 amino acids. CDR3 region: CASSPAGGGTDTQYF. In nucleotides, the CDR3 is TGTGCCAGCAGCCCGGCTGGGGGGGGAACAGATACGCAGTATTTT. The full variable domain, with the rest looked up from reference TRBV5-8 and TRBJ2-3, is EAGVTQSPTHLIKTRGQQATLRCSPISGHTSVYWYQQALGLGLQFLLWYDEGEERNRGNFPPRFSGRQFPNYSSELNVNALELEDSALYLCASSPAGGGTDTQYFGPGTRLTVL.

This chain connects TRBV5-1 to TRBJ2-7; 12 positions agree with TRBD2. V lost 0 bases, J lost 6 bases, and 4 bases stayed unmatched. CDR1 is SGHRS and CDR2 is YFSETQ in the germline V gene. The CDR3 length is 15 residues. The DNA for the CDR3 is TGCGCCAGCAGCTTGGAGGGACTAGCGGGTCGCGAGCAGTACTTC. Translating it yields CASSLEGLAGREQYF.

The V call is TRBV30, the J call TRBJ2-2, with a possible D match to TRBD2 (6 bases). Germline CDR1 is GTSNPN and CDR2 is SVGIG (reference sequence). The CDR3 runs to 13 residues. CDR3 sequence (DNA): TGTGCGGCGGGGTGGATAGACACCGGGGAGCTGTTTTTT. Translation: CAAGWIDTGELFF. The full variable domain, its missing parts supplied by reference TRBV30 and TRBJ2-2, is SQTIHQWPATLVQPVGSPLSLECTVEGTSNPNLYWYRQAAGRGLQLLFYSVGIGQISSEVPQNLSASRPQDRQFILSSKKLLLSDSGFYLCAAGWIDTGELFFGEGSRLTVL.

The rearrangement links TRBV7-9 to TRBJ2-7; no clear D gene. Germline V gene data show CDR1 as SEHNR and CDR2 as FQNEAQ (reference sequence). The V end lost 1 base, the J end lost 0 bases, and 7 bases lay between the germline ends. CDR3 length equals 14 residues. Here the CDR3 DNA reads TGTGCCAGCAGCTTAGAAGGGTTCTCCTACGAGCAGTACTTC. Amino acids: CASSLEGFSYEQYF. The whole variable domain, remainder taken from reference TRBV7-9 and TRBJ2-7, is DTGVSQNPRHKITKRGQNVTFRCDPISEHNRLYWYRQTLGQGPEFLTYFQNEAQLEKSRLLSDRFSAERPKGSFSTLEIQRTEQGDSAMYLCASSLEGFSYEQYFGPGTRLTVT.

The rearrangement uses TRBV7-2 and TRBJ1-2; D call uncertain. Germline values: CDR1 SGHTA, CDR2 FQGNSA. Trimming took off 0 bases at V and 0 bases at J, with 14 bases between the two ends. This CDR3 spans 17 amino acids. CDR3 loop: CASSLAPGGGANYGYTF. CDR3 DNA: TGTGCCAGCAGCTTAGCGCCGGGCGGCGGAGCTAACTATGGCTACACCTTC.

Remarks on this clone: The identical CDR3 is also encoded by other nucleotide sequences in the sample. V gene TRBV5-6 combines with J gene TRBJ1-3, with D hard to call. V gave up 0 bases and J gave up 0 bases, with 7 bases separating them. Germline CDR1 and CDR2: SGHDT and YYEEEE. The CDR3 spans 15 residues. CDR3 DNA: TGTGCCAGCAGCTTGGAAGGTATCTCTGGAAACACCATATATTTT. It translates to CASSLEGISGNTIYF.

The rearrangement joins TRBV25-1 to TRBJ2-2; D remains unclear. This CDR3 spans 16 amino acids. Germline V gene lookup returns CDR1 MGHDK and CDR2 SYGVNS. Trimming removed 1 base at V and 6 bases at J, with 15 bases between. CDR3 nucleotides: TGTGCCAGCAGTGAATGGGGAACCCACCTCCCCGGGGAGCTGTTTTTT. This codes for CASSEWGTHLPGELFF.

This clone was seen more than once but under ten times. This chain connects TRBV7-6 to TRBJ1-4, with D perhaps TRBD1 (6 bases). This CDR3 comprises 13 residues. Trimming stripped 7 bases from V and 8 bases from J, with 14 bases between. CDR1 SGHVS and CDR2 FNYEAQ come from the germline V gene. The CDR3: CASTTRGGEKLFF. DNA of the CDR3: TGTGCCAGCACCACCCGAGGGGGAGAAAAACTGTTTTTT.

The chain recombines TRBV6-5 with TRBJ2-2, with D uncertain. V shed 5 bases and J shed 1 base, with 8 bases lying between them. Germline values: CDR1 MNHEY, CDR2 SVGAGI. This CDR3 has 14 residues. CDR3: CASSSPGNTGELFF. DNA for the CDR3: TGTGCCAGCAGTAGCCCAGGGAACACCGGGGAGCTGTTTTTT.

This sequence joins TRBV2 and TRBJ2-1; 10 bases match TRBD2. CDR1 is SNHLY and CDR2 is FYNNEI in the germline V gene. There are 18 residues in the CDR3. The V and J ends lost 5 bases and 0 bases, in that order; junction bases with no gene match: 10. CDR3 region: CASSFGLAGASSYNEQFF. The CDR3 coding sequence is TGTGCCAGCAGTTTCGGCCTAGCGGGAGCCAGCTCCTACAATGAGCAGTTCTTC.

The chain links TRBV11-3 to TRBJ2-3, with D unresolved. Trimming left V 5 bases short and J 9 bases short, with 12 bases between. The CDR3 spans 12 residues. Germline CDR1 reads SGHNT; CDR2 reads YENEEA. In DNA, the CDR3 is TGTGCCAGCAGCAACCAGGACCGGACGCAGTATTTT. This sequence encodes CASSNQDRTQYF.

V is TRBV11-2 and J is TRBJ2-1; weak D call: TRBD1 (5 bases). The V end lost 1 base, the J end lost 0 bases, and 10 bases lay between the germline ends. The CDR3 runs to 16 residues. CDR1 and CDR2 (germline): SGHAT, FQNNGV. The CDR3 nucleotides read TGTGCCAGCAGCTTAGTGGGGCCAAGCTCCTACAATGAGCAGTTCTTC. It encodes CASSLVGPSSYNEQFF. The complete variable domain, with remaining parts taken from reference TRBV11-2 and TRBJ2-1, reads EAGVAQSPRYKIIEKRQSVAFWCNPISGHATLYWYQQILGQGPKLLIQFQNNGVVDDSQLPKDRFSAERLKGVDSTLKIQPAKLEDSAVYLCASSLVGPSSYNEQFFGPGTRLTVL.

The V and J genes are TRBV7-2 and TRBJ1-6, with 11 bases matching TRBD1. V shed 10 bases and J 1 base; nucleotides not matched to a gene: 12. Germline CDR1 and CDR2: SGHTA and FQGNSA. CDR3 size: 18 residues. The CDR3 reads CAIPPGGQGESYNSPLHF. The DNA of the CDR3 is TGTGCCATCCCCCCCGGGGGACAGGGGGAATCCTATAATTCACCCCTCCACTTT.

This clone showed up just once. The rearrangement links TRBV19 to TRBJ2-1, with no clear D. This CDR3 is 14 amino acids long. V shed 3 bases and J shed 0 bases, with 6 bases lying between them. From germline, CDR1 is LNHDA and CDR2 SQIVND (reference sequence). CDR3 sequence (DNA): TGTGCCAGTAGTATTCTTAGCTCCTACAATGAGCAGTTCTTC. Translation gives CASSILSSYNEQFF.

V usage is TRBV27 and J usage is TRBJ1-2, with 9 bases aligning to TRBD1. Germline CDR1 and CDR2: MNHEY and SMNVEV (reference sequence). This CDR3 has 15 residues. J gave up 5 bases and V 4 bases, and 8 bases lay outside the gene matches. The CDR3 DNA sequence: TGTGCCAGCAGTTACATGACAGGGGGAAGGTATGGCTACACCTTC. Translation: CASSYMTGGRYGYTF.

The chain couples TRBV4-1 to TRBJ2-5; no firm D call. Germline CDR1 reads MGHRA; CDR2 reads YSYEKL. The CDR3 consists of 13 residues. V lost 5 bases and J lost 1, with 8 bases in between. This CDR3 reads CASSGVSQETQYF. CDR3 coding DNA: TGCGCCAGCAGCGGCGTAAGCCAAGAGACCCAGTACTTC.

The V and J genes are TRBV19 and TRBJ2-4; tentative D call: TRBD1 (5 bases). Germline lookup yields CDR1 LNHDA and CDR2 SQIVND (reference sequence). This CDR3 is built from 18 residues. V was shortened by 4 bases and J by 0 bases, with 19 bases between the two germline ends. CDR3 loop: CASSNGQDNNLAKNIQYF. The CDR3, as DNA: TGTGCCAGTAGTAACGGGCAGGACAATAATCTAGCCAAAAACATTCAGTACTTC. The full variable domain, in which reference TRBV19 and TRBJ2-4 provide the parts outside the CDR3, is DGGITQSPKYLFRKEGQNVTLSCEQNLNHDAMYWYRQDPGQGLRLIYYSQIVNDFQKGDIAEGYSVSREKKESFPLTVTSAQKNPTAFYLCASSNGQDNNLAKNIQYFGAGTRLSVL.

The J gene is TRBJ1-4, the V gene TRBV25-1; no definite D call. V was shortened by 3 bases and J by 0 bases, with 8 bases between the two germline ends. This CDR3 comprises 15 residues. Germline assignment: CDR1 MGHDK and CDR2 SYGVNS. Written as DNA, the CDR3 is TGTGCCAGCAGTGACCGTACTTCAACTAATGAAAAACTGTTTTTT. It specifies CASSDRTSTNEKLFF.

The chain carries TRBV7-8 and TRBJ2-7; D is uncertain. The CDR3 sequence is 11 residues long. V was clipped by 5 bases and J by 7 bases, with 9 bases between them. The germline CDR1 and CDR2 sequences are SGHVS and FQNEAQ. The CDR3 DNA sequence: TGTGCCAGCAGCCTAAATTTAGAGCAGTACTTC. As protein: CASSLNLEQYF.

V usage is TRBV13 and J usage is TRBJ1-4; D is perhaps TRBD1 (6 bases). Between the trimmed V and J ends, which lost 0 bases and 4 bases, there was a span of 15 bases. The CDR3 is 17 residues long. The germline gives CDR1 PRHDT, CDR2 FYEKMQ (reference sequence). This CDR3 reads CASSLGRNGQFNEKLFF. The CDR3 nucleotides read TGTGCCAGCAGCTTAGGCCGGAACGGACAGTTTAATGAAAAACTGTTTTTT.

This chain links TRBV9 with TRBJ2-3, with a possible D match to TRBD1 (6 bases). Trimming shortened V by 6 bases and J by 3 bases, and 11 bases separated the two germline ends. The CDR3 contains 13 residues. CDR1 and CDR2 (germline): SGDLS, YYNGEE. In nucleotides, the CDR3 is TGTGCCAGCACCCAGGGGTGGACAGATACGCAGTATTTT. Translated, it gives CASTQGWTDTQYF.

The rearrangement uses TRBV28 and TRBJ1-2, with a possible D match to TRBD1 (6 bases). V lost 1 base and J 7 bases, leaving 19 bases between the germline ends. The CDR3 has 16 amino acids. Germline values: CDR1 MDHEN, CDR2 SYDVKM. CDR3 sequence: CASSLSFGGPSSGYTF. CDR3 nucleotides: TGTGCCAGCAGTTTATCTTTTGGGGGGCCGAGTTCTGGCTACACCTTC.

The CDR3: CASSLMGMEALHF. The CDR3 DNA sequence: TGTGCCAGCAGTTTAATGGGGATGGAAGCCCTCCACTTT. The rearrangement joins TRBV27 to TRBJ1-6; D remains ambiguous. The V end was cut by 2 bases, the J end by 14 bases, with 13 bases between. The CDR3 length is 13 residues. CDR1 is MNHEY and CDR2 is SMNVEV in the germline V gene (reference sequence).